This is a list of T cell receptor beta chains from one sample in a study of T cell responses to AZD1222 COVID-19 vaccine. The method was immunoSEQ multiplex PCR; TCRdb's version includes in-frame clones alone and lacks a portion of them. The sample has 150,000 or so clones; about 88% are singletons. The sequencing here drew on peripheral blood, taken on day 0 of AZD1222 vaccination. Receptors originate from an adult in good health. CDR3s include the opening cysteine and the closing phenylalanine or tryptophan. Fields, in order: V gene, J gene, clone size, D gene, CDR3 DNA, CDR3 protein. D genes are given only for firm matches. For some rows the clone size is stated as once, few or many, or as a class when expanded; others skip it.

>TRBV28|TRBJ2-7|.|.
TGTGCCAGCAGTTTATTTGGGAGTAGCTACGAGCAGTACTTC
CASSLFGSSYEQYF
>TRBV7-9|TRBJ2-1|.|TRBD2
TGTGCCAGCAGCCGGAAGCGGGGAGGTGCCTACAATGAGCAGTTCTTC
CASSRKRGGAYNEQFF
>TRBV5-8|TRBJ2-5|.|TRBD2
TGTGCCAGCAGCTGGGTAACTAGCGGGAAAACCCAGTACTTC
CASSWVTSGKTQYF
>TRBV7-9|TRBJ1-1|.|TRBD1
TGTGCCAGCGGCCGACAGGGGAACATGAACACTGAAGCTTTCTTT
CASGRQGNMNTEAFF
>TRBV11-3|TRBJ2-7|few|.
TGTGCCAGCAGCCCGAGTTGGGACTCCGCCTACGAGCAGTACTTC
CASSPSWDSAYEQYF
>TRBV18|TRBJ2-5|.|.
TGTGCCAGCTCACCAGGAGCGGGCGGAGAGACCCAGTACTTC
CASSPGAGGETQYF
>TRBV3-1/TRBV3-2|TRBJ1-5|.|.
TGTGCCAGCAGCCAAGCGGGTCAGATGGAGCCCCAGCATTTT
CASSQAGQMEPQHF
>TRBV7-9|TRBJ2-5|once|TRBD1
TGTGCCAGCAGCCGGTCAACAGGGGGGAGAGAGACCCAGTACTTC
CASSRSTGGRETQYF
>TRBV4-3|TRBJ1-2|.|.
TGCGCCAGCAGCCTCTATACGGGGTCGAGTTTCTATGGCTACACCTTC
CASSLYTGSSFYGYTF
>TRBV6-2/TRBV6-3|TRBJ2-7|few|TRBD2
TGTGCCAGCAGTGACGGACTAGCGGGACTCGTCTACGAGCAGTACTTC
CASSDGLAGLVYEQYF
>TRBV6-2/TRBV6-3|TRBJ1-2|.|.
TGTGCCAGCAGTTACTCCGGACAGTACTATGGCTACACCTTC
CASSYSGQYYGYTF
>TRBV29-1|TRBJ1-2|.|TRBD1
TGCAGCGTCGCGACAGGGGACTATGGCTACACCTTC
CSVATGDYGYTF
>TRBV5-1|TRBJ1-6|.|.
TGCGCCAGCAGCGAGGGATATAATAATTCACCCCTCCACTTT
CASSEGYNNSPLHF
>TRBV27|TRBJ2-4|.|TRBD1
TGTGCCAGCAGCCGGACAGGGTTAAACATTCAGTACTTC
CASSRTGLNIQYF
>TRBV12-5|TRBJ1-4|.|.
TGTGCTAGTGGTTTGGTACGGGATGGGCAGCTCACAACTAATGAAAAACTGTTTTTT
CASGLVRDGQLTTNEKLFF
>TRBV7-7|TRBJ2-2|.|TRBD2
TGTGCCAGCAGCCTGACTAGCGGGAGTAAGACCGGGGAGCTGTTTTTT
CASSLTSGSKTGELFF
>TRBV25-1|TRBJ2-2|.|.
TGTGCCAGCAGTGGGGGACTCCTCACCGGGGAGCTGTTTTTT
CASSGGLLTGELFF
>TRBV6-5|TRBJ2-7|once|TRBD2
TGTGCCAGCAGGGCTAGCGGAGGGACCTACGAGCAGTACTTC
CASRASGGTYEQYF
>TRBV5-6|TRBJ2-1|.|TRBD1
TGTGCCAGCAGCTTGTACGGACAGGGCTACAATGAGCAGTTCTTC
CASSLYGQGYNEQFF
>TRBV4-3|TRBJ2-2|.|TRBD2
TGCGCCAGCAGCCAAGAGGAGGGGACTAGCGGGCACGGGGAGCTGTTTTTT
CASSQEEGTSGHGELFF
>TRBV11-2|TRBJ2-1|.|.
TGTGCCAGCAGCTTCCGGGGCTCCTACAATGAGCAGTTCTTC
CASSFRGSYNEQFF
>TRBV4-3|TRBJ1-1|.|.
TGCGCCAGCAGCCACACGGGGGAGACTGGTGAAGCTTTCTTT
CASSHTGETGEAFF
>TRBV28|TRBJ1-6|.|.
TGTGCCAGCAGTTTAGTTAATCACGGGGGGGTGAGAGCTTTTGGATCACCCCTCCACTTT
CASSLVNHGGVRAFGSPLHF
>TRBV15|TRBJ1-1|few|.
TGTGCCACCAGCGCAGAGGGGGGGGTAGCTTTCTTT
CATSAEGGVAFF
>TRBV28|TRBJ1-2|few|TRBD1
TGTGCCAGCAGTTTATTAGGGGGACAGGTGCTCTATGGCTACACCTTC
CASSLLGGQVLYGYTF
>TRBV7-9|TRBJ1-1|.|.
TGTGCCAGCAGCTTTAGAGGAAACACTGAAGCTTTCTTT
CASSFRGNTEAFF
>TRBV15|TRBJ2-5|.|.
TGTGCCACCAGCGGGGGACCGATGACGGGAGAGACCCAGTACTTC
CATSGGPMTGETQYF
>TRBV27|TRBJ1-2|.|.
TGTGCCAGCGCGAGACCAGGAGACACGGGGTATGGCTACACCTTC
CASARPGDTGYGYTF
>TRBV19|TRBJ1-1|few|.
TGTGCCAGTAGTATAGGCCCGGGAGGGGGAACTGAAGCTTTCTTT
CASSIGPGGGTEAFF
>TRBV12-3/TRBV12-4|TRBJ2-1|.|.
TGTGCCAGCAGCACAGGTTACAATGAGCAGTTCTTC
CASSTGYNEQFF
>TRBV12-5|TRBJ2-7|.|.
TGTGCTAGTGCCCGGGGGTTAGCGCCAACCTACGAGCAGTACTTC
CASARGLAPTYEQYF
>TRBV11-3|TRBJ1-2|few|.
TGTGCCAGCAGCTTAGATCGAGGGGGGGACACAGCTCTCCTTGGTGGCTACACCTTC
CASSLDRGGDTALLGGYTF
>TRBV6-5|TRBJ1-5|.|.
TGTGCCAGCAGTCCAGGGAACCCCAATCAGCCCCAGCATTTT
CASSPGNPNQPQHF
>TRBV14|TRBJ1-1|.|.
TGTGCCAGCAGCCAAGATCTTTCGACAGGCCAGAACACTGAAGCTTTCTTT
CASSQDLSTGQNTEAFF
>TRBV4-1|TRBJ2-1|once|TRBD2
TGCGCCAGCAGCCCCGGACTAGCGGGTGAAAATGAGCAGTTCTTC
CASSPGLAGENEQFF
>TRBV2|TRBJ1-6|.|TRBD1
TGTGCCAGCACCATCCGACAGGGGGTAAATTCACCCCTCCACTTT
CASTIRQGVNSPLHF
>TRBV10-3|TRBJ1-2|once|TRBD1
TGTGCCATCAGTGCGGGACAGAACTATGGCTACACCTTC
CAISAGQNYGYTF
>TRBV19|TRBJ2-4|once|.
TGTGCCAGTAGTATAGCCGGGCTAGCCAAAAACATTCAGTACTTC
CASSIAGLAKNIQYF
>TRBV6-6|TRBJ2-1|.|TRBD2
TGTGCCAGCAGAACGGGACTAGCCTTAGATAATGAGCAGTTCTTC
CASRTGLALDNEQFF
>TRBV6-5|TRBJ2-4|.|.
TGTGCCAGCAGTTACGGGATGGAGGGGGGCAAAAACATTCAGTACTTC
CASSYGMEGGKNIQYF
>TRBV18|TRBJ2-5|.|.
TGTGCCAGCTCGCCCAGTGCGGGGGAGACCCAGTACTTC
CASSPSAGETQYF
>TRBV5-1|TRBJ2-3|.|TRBD2
TGCGCCAGCAGCCTAGACTTAGCGGGGGTCGGGGATACGCAGTATTTT
CASSLDLAGVGDTQYF